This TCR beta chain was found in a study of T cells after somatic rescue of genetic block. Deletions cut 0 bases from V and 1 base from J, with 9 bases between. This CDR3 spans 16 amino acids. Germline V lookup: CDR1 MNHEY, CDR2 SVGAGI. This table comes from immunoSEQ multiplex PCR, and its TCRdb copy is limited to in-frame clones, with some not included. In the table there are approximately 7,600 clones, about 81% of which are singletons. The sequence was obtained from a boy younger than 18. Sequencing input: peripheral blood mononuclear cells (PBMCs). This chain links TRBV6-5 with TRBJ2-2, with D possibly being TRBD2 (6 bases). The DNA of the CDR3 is TGTGCCAGCAGTTACTCGGTCGGGGGGAACACCGGGGAGCTGTTTTTT. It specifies CASSYSVGGNTGELFF.